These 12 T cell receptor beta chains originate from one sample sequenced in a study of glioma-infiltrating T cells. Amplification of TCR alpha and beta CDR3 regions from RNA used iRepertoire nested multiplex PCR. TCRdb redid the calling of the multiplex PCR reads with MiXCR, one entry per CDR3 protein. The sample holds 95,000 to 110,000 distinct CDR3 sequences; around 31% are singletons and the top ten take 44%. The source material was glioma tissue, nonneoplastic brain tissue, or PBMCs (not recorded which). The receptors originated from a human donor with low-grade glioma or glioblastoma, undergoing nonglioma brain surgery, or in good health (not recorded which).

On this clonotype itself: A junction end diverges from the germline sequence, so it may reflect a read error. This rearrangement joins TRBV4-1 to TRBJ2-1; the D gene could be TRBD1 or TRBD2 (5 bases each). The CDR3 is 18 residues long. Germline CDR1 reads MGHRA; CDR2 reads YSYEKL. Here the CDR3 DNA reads TGCGCCAACAGCCAGAGGGTGGGGGTCGGCAGCTCCTACAATGAACAGTTCTTC. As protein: CANSQRVGVGSSYNEQFF.

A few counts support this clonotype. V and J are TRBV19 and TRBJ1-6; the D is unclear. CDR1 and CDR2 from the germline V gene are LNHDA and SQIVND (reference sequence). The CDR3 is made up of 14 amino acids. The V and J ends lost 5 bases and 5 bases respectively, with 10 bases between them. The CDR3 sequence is CASSVRSDNSPLHF. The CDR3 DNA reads TGTGCCAGTAGTGTTCGAAGCGATAATTCACCCCTCCACTTT.

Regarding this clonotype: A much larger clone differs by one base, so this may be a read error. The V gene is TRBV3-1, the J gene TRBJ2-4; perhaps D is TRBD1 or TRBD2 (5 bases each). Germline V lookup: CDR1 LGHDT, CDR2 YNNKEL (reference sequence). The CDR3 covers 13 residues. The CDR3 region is CASSRQGGSIEYF. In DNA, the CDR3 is TGTGCCAGCAGCCGTCAGGGTGGGAGCATTGAGTACTTC.

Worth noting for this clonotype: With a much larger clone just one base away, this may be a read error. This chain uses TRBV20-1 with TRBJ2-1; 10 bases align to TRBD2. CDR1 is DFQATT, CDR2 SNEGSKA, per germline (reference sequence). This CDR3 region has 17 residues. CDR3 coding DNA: TGCAGTGCTAGAGATCTAAGCGGGGGGGCCGGGTACAATGAGCAGTTATTC. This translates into CSARDLSGGAGYNEQLF.

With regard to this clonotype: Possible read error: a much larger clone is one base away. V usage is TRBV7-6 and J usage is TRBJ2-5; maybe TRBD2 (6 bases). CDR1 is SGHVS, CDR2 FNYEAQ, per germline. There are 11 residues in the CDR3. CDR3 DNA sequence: TGTGCTAGCGGACCCCAAGAGGCCCAGTACTTC. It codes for CASGPQEAQYF. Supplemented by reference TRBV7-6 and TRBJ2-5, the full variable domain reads GAGVSQSPRYKVTKRGQDVALRCDPISGHVSLYWYRQALGQGPEFLTYFNYEAQQDKSGLPNDRFSAERPEGSISTLTIQRTEQRDSAMYRCASGPQEAQYFGPGTRLLVL.

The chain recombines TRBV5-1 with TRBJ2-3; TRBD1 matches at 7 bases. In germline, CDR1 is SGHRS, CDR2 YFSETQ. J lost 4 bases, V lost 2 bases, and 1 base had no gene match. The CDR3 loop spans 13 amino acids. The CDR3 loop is CASSLQGPDTQYF. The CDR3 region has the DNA TGCGCCAGCAGCTTACAGGGGCCAGATACGCAGTATTTT.

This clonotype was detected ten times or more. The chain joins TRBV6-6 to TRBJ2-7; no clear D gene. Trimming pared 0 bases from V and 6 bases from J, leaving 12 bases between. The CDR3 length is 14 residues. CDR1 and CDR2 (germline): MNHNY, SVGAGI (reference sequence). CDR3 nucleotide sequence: TGTGCCAGCAGTTACTCGAGACCCGCCTTCGAGCAGTACTTC. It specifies CASSYSRPAFEQYF.

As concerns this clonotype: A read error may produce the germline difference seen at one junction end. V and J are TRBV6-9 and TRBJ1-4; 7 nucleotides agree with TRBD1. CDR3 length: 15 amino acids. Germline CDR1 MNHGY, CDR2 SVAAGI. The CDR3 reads CASSYQGQANERLFF. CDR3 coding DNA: TGTGCCAGCAGTTATCAAGGACAGGCTAATGAAAGACTGTTTTTT.

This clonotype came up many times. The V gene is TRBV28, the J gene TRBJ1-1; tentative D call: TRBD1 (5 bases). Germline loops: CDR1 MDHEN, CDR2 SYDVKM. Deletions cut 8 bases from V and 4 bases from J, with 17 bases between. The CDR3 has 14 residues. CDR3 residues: CASARGYGATEAFF. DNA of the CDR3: TGTGCCAGCGCTAGAGGTTATGGGGCCACTGAAGCTTTCTTT.

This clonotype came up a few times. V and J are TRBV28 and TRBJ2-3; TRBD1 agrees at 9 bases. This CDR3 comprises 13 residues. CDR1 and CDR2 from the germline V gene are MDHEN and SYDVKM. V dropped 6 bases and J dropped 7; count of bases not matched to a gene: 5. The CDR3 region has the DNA TGTGCCAGCAGACCACAGGGGGCACATACGCAGTATTTT. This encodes CASRPQGAHTQYF.

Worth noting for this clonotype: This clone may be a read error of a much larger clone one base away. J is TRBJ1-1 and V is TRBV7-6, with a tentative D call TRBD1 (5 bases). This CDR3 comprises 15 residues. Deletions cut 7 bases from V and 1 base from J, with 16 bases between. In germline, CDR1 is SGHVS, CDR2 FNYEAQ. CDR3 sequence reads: CASTHLGVSNTEAFF. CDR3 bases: TGTGCCAGCACCCATTTAGGGGTGTCGAACACTGAAGCTTTCTTT.

CDR3 nucleotide sequence: TGTGCCAGCAGCTTAGTAGCTTCTTCCTACGAGCAGTACTTC. Translating gives CASSLVASSYEQYF. V is TRBV7-9 and J is TRBJ2-7; D is uncertain. The CDR3 consists of 14 residues. V gave up 1 base and J gave up 1 base, with 8 bases separating them. CDR1 SEHNR and CDR2 FQNEAQ come from the germline V gene (reference sequence). Based on the CDR3 plus reference TRBV7-9 and TRBJ2-7, the full variable domain is DTGVSQNPRHKITKRGQNVTFRCDPISEHNRLYWYRQTLGQGPEFLTYFQNEAQLEKSRLLSDRFSAERPKGSFSTLEIQRTEQGDSAMYLCASSLVASSYEQYFGPGTRLTVT.